These T cell receptor beta chains were read from a single sample in a study of shared clonotypes between healthy human individuals. Clones were read by immunoSEQ multiplex PCR, and TCRdb kept only the in-frame ones, dropping some. The table lists 640,000 or so clones, around 72% of them singletons. The source material was memory CD4+ T cells sorted from blood. These receptors all come from a woman younger than 45 in good health. Each CDR3 is given with its conserved first and last residue. D genes are given only for firm matches. The size field is filled for only some rows; it gives once, few, many or a size class.

clone size: -
J gene: TRBJ2-5
D gene: -
V gene: TRBV9
CDR3 DNA: TGTGCCAGCAGCGTAATGAGCGGTCCTCCGGGGGCCCAGTACTTC
CDR3 protein: CASSVMSGPPGAQYF

clone size: few
J gene: TRBJ2-7
D gene: TRBD1
V gene: TRBV5-4
CDR3 DNA: TGTGCCAGCAGCTTGCAGGGGGCTTCCTACGAGCAGTACTTC
CDR3 protein: CASSLQGASYEQYF

clone size: -
J gene: TRBJ2-7
D gene: -
V gene: TRBV27
CDR3 DNA: TGTGCCAGCAGTTTAGTGCGGGAATCTGAGCAGTACTTC
CDR3 protein: CASSLVRESEQYF

clone size: -
J gene: TRBJ1-1
D gene: TRBD1
V gene: TRBV28
CDR3 DNA: TGTGCCAGCAGTCCAGGGGGTCCGGACACTGAAGCTTTCTTT
CDR3 protein: CASSPGGPDTEAFF

clone size: few
J gene: TRBJ1-5
D gene: -
V gene: TRBV4-1
CDR3 DNA: TGCGCCAGCAGCCAAGGGATCACAGGTGGCAATCAGCCCCAGCATTTT
CDR3 protein: CASSQGITGGNQPQHF

clone size: -
J gene: TRBJ1-3
D gene: -
V gene: TRBV6-4
CDR3 DNA: TGTGCCAGCACTCAATTAGAAAACACCATATATTTT
CDR3 protein: CASTQLENTIYF

clone size: -
J gene: TRBJ2-2
D gene: -
V gene: TRBV5-1
CDR3 DNA: TGCGCCAGCCATGAGGCGGATACCGGGGAGCTGTTTTTT
CDR3 protein: CASHEADTGELFF

clone size: few
J gene: TRBJ2-5
D gene: -
V gene: TRBV5-1
CDR3 DNA: TGCGCCAGCAGCTTGGCCCACGGACAAGAGACCCAGTACTTC
CDR3 protein: CASSLAHGQETQYF

clone size: few
J gene: TRBJ1-1
D gene: -
V gene: TRBV6-6
CDR3 DNA: TGTGCCAGCAGTTACTGGGCGGCCGTCTTGGGAACTGAAGCTTTCTTT
CDR3 protein: CASSYWAAVLGTEAFF

clone size: -
J gene: TRBJ2-3
D gene: -
V gene: TRBV5-5
CDR3 DNA: TGTGCCAGCGCCCGCCCAGGAGCCCTGAGCACAGATACGCAGTATTTT
CDR3 protein: CASARPGALSTDTQYF

clone size: few
J gene: TRBJ2-1
D gene: -
V gene: TRBV5-8
CDR3 DNA: TGTGCCAGCAGCTTGGCCTCCAGCGCTTTATACAATGAGCAGTTCTTC
CDR3 protein: CASSLASSALYNEQFF

clone size: few
J gene: TRBJ1-3
D gene: -
V gene: TRBV18
CDR3 DNA: TGTGCCAGCTCACCAAGGACAGATTCTGGAAACACCATATATTTT
CDR3 protein: CASSPRTDSGNTIYF

clone size: once
J gene: TRBJ1-5
D gene: TRBD1
V gene: TRBV19
CDR3 DNA: TGTGCCAGTCGCCTAGGACAGGGCACACCGCCCCAGCATTTT
CDR3 protein: CASRLGQGTPPQHF

clone size: -
J gene: TRBJ2-7
D gene: -
V gene: TRBV15
CDR3 DNA: TGTGCCACCAGCAGAGAAGGGGGCTCCTACGAGCAGTACTTC
CDR3 protein: CATSREGGSYEQYF

clone size: -
J gene: TRBJ2-2
D gene: TRBD1
V gene: TRBV27
CDR3 DNA: TGTGCCAGCAGGACAGGGTCCGGGGAGCTGTTTTTT
CDR3 protein: CASRTGSGELFF

clone size: -
J gene: TRBJ1-2
D gene: -
V gene: TRBV5-4
CDR3 DNA: TGTGCCAGCAGCTTGGCCGAGGCGTATGGCTACACCTTC
CDR3 protein: CASSLAEAYGYTF

clone size: -
J gene: TRBJ2-1
D gene: TRBD2
V gene: TRBV2
CDR3 DNA: TGTGCCAGCCAGGTCAGACTAGCGGGAGGCTCTGAGCAGTTCTTC
CDR3 protein: CASQVRLAGGSEQFF

clone size: -
J gene: TRBJ1-5
D gene: TRBD1
V gene: TRBV7-8
CDR3 DNA: TGTGCCAGCAGCTTAAGTACAGGGGTAATTCAGCCCCAGCATTTT
CDR3 protein: CASSLSTGVIQPQHF

clone size: -
J gene: TRBJ1-2
D gene: -
V gene: TRBV11-2
CDR3 DNA: TGTGCCAGCTCCCTCCCAATCCAGGGGATCGGTGCCTATGGCTACACCTTC
CDR3 protein: CASSLPIQGIGAYGYTF

clone size: many
J gene: TRBJ2-2
D gene: -
V gene: TRBV5-1
CDR3 DNA: TGCGCCAGCAGCTTAATTCCCGGGGCTAGCTCCAACACCGGGGAGCTGTTTTTT
CDR3 protein: CASSLIPGASSNTGELFF

clone size: -
J gene: TRBJ2-2
D gene: -
V gene: TRBV5-1
CDR3 DNA: TGCGCCAGCAGCCTGGATACCGGGGAGCTGTTTTTT
CDR3 protein: CASSLDTGELFF

clone size: few
J gene: TRBJ1-3
D gene: TRBD1
V gene: TRBV27
CDR3 DNA: TGTGCCAGCAGTCCAGACAGGGGAGGAAAGCGAAACACCATATATTTT
CDR3 protein: CASSPDRGGKRNTIYF

clone size: -
J gene: TRBJ1-5
D gene: -
V gene: TRBV19
CDR3 DNA: TGTGCCAGTAGTATACGGGGAGGCCACGGTCAGCCCCAGCATTTT
CDR3 protein: CASSIRGGHGQPQHF

clone size: -
J gene: TRBJ1-2
D gene: TRBD1
V gene: TRBV10-3
CDR3 DNA: TGTGCCATCAGTCCTGGACAGGGACCTTATGGCTACACCTTC
CDR3 protein: CAISPGQGPYGYTF

clone size: -
J gene: TRBJ2-1
D gene: TRBD2
V gene: TRBV18
CDR3 DNA: TGTGCCAGCTCACCGACTAGCAAAAATGAGCAGTTCTTC
CDR3 protein: CASSPTSKNEQFF

clone size: few
J gene: TRBJ2-6
D gene: -
V gene: TRBV7-9
CDR3 DNA: TGTGCCAGCAGTCGCAGGGAGTATGGGGCCAACGTCCTGACTTTC
CDR3 protein: CASSRREYGANVLTF

clone size: -
J gene: TRBJ1-4
D gene: -
V gene: TRBV5-1
CDR3 DNA: TGCGCCAGCAGCTTTGGCGGAGTGGTTGAAAAACTGTTTTTT
CDR3 protein: CASSFGGVVEKLFF

clone size: -
J gene: TRBJ2-7
D gene: -
V gene: TRBV6-1
CDR3 DNA: TGTGCCAGCAGTAAAACCAGGGGCTACGAGCAGTACTTC
CDR3 protein: CASSKTRGYEQYF

clone size: -
J gene: TRBJ2-2
D gene: -
V gene: TRBV6-1
CDR3 DNA: TGTGCCAGCAGTGCCTCCCCCGGGGGACACGGGGAGCTGTTTTTT
CDR3 protein: CASSASPGGHGELFF